Following are 18 T cell receptor beta chains from one sample sequenced in a study of blood T cell repertoires in COVID-19. Assay: immunoSEQ multiplex PCR; the TCRdb copy retains only in-frame clones and omits some. Of over 60,000 clones in the sample, 82% were seen once. The sequenced material came from peripheral blood. These receptors all stem from a woman older than 75 with acute or convalescent COVID-19.

This clone was seen more than once but under ten times. The chain joins TRBV7-6 to TRBJ1-1; D might be TRBD1 (5 bases). V lost 2 bases and J 0 bases, leaving 10 bases between the germline ends. This CDR3 region has 15 residues. From germline, CDR1 is SGHVS and CDR2 FNYEAQ. DNA of the CDR3: TGTGCCAGCAGCTTAATCCAGGGCCTGAACACTGAAGCTTTCTTT. Protein product: CASSLIQGLNTEAFF.

This chain links TRBV29-1 with TRBJ1-2; D is undetermined. The V and J ends lost 0 bases and 4 bases respectively, with 15 bases between them. Per germline, CDR1 SQVTM and CDR2 ANQGSEA. The CDR3 has 15 amino acids. CDR3 bases: TGCAGCGTTGAAGATCGGTCCAGGATTCCCTATGGCTACACCTTC. Its translation: CSVEDRSRIPYGYTF.

V and J are TRBV5-6 and TRBJ2-7, with D perhaps TRBD1 (6 bases). The germline CDR1 and CDR2 sequences are SGHDT and YYEEEE. With 3 bases removed from V and 1 base from J, the gap between germline ends came to 17 bases. This CDR3 spans 16 amino acids. CDR3 coding DNA: TGTGCCAGCAGCTCCGTACAGGGCTGGGATTCCTACGAGCAGTACTTC. It codes for CASSSVQGWDSYEQYF.

The chain couples TRBV6-5 to TRBJ1-2; tentatively, D is TRBD1 (5 bases). CDR3 length: 14 residues. Germline V gene data show CDR1 as MNHEY and CDR2 as SVGAGI. V lost 0 bases to trimming and J lost 8 bases, with 13 bases between them. CDR3 region: CASSYSNQGRGYTF. CDR3 DNA sequence: TGTGCCAGCAGTTACTCGAATCAGGGTCGAGGCTACACCTTC.

The V gene is TRBV27, the J gene TRBJ2-7; TRBD2 matches 13 bases. The CDR3 has 15 residues. V shed 3 bases, J shed 5 bases, and the junction held 4 bases outside the gene matches. In germline, CDR1 is MNHEY, CDR2 SMNVEV (reference sequence). In nucleotides, the CDR3 is TGTGCCAGCAGTTTGACTAGCGGGAGGTTGGACGAGCAGTACTTC. Translating gives CASSLTSGRLDEQYF.

This clone showed up just a few times. The chain couples TRBV7-8 to TRBJ1-2, with D maybe TRBD1 (5 bases). Germline V lookup: CDR1 SGHVS, CDR2 FQNEAQ. Trimming left V 5 bases short and J 2 bases short, with 15 bases between. This CDR3 region has 15 residues. CDR3 in amino acids: CASSLRVGGNYGYTF. The CDR3 nucleotides are TGTGCCAGCAGCCTCCGAGTGGGGGGGAACTATGGCTACACCTTC.

The chain has TRBV12-3 or TRBV12-4 and TRBJ1-2; maybe TRBD1 (5 bases). V was trimmed by 5 bases and J by 5 bases, leaving 12 bases between them. This CDR3 comprises 13 residues. The DNA for the CDR3 is TGTGCCAGCAGTCCATCGGGGGTATATGGCTACACCTTC. Protein product: CASSPSGVYGYTF.

This clone was observed a single time. The rearrangement uses TRBV27 and TRBJ2-7; TRBD2 agrees at 10 bases. V shed 1 base, J shed 6 bases, and the junction held 9 bases outside the gene matches. The CDR3 spans 16 residues. The germline gives CDR1 MNHEY, CDR2 SMNVEV (reference sequence). CDR3 amino acids: CASSLLASGRGGEQYF. CDR3 nucleotide sequence: TGTGCCAGCAGTTTATTGGCTAGCGGGAGAGGTGGCGAGCAGTACTTC.

The V and J genes are TRBV6-5 and TRBJ1-1; the D is unclear. Per germline, CDR1 MNHEY and CDR2 SVGAGI. V lost 10 bases and J lost 0, with 18 bases in between. The CDR3 contains 15 residues. The CDR3 spells CATKLQTFMNTEAFF. CDR3 nucleotide sequence: TGTGCCACCAAGTTGCAGACATTTATGAACACTGAAGCTTTCTTT.

This clone was observed once. The chain is built from TRBV6-2 or TRBV6-3 and TRBJ2-2; 10 nucleotides match TRBD2. Germline CDR1 MNHEY, CDR2 SVGEGT. Trimming removed 6 bases from V and 3 bases from J; junction bases left unmatched: 4. This CDR3 contains 15 residues. The CDR3 nucleotides are TGTGCCAGCAGCCGCCTAGCGGGAGACACCGGGGAGCTGTTTTTT. Its protein is CASSRLAGDTGELFF.

The gene calls are TRBV18 and TRBJ2-3; no clear D. CDR1 and CDR2 from the germline V gene are KGHSH and LQKENI. This CDR3 has 14 amino acids. V shed 3 bases and J shed 3 bases, with 10 bases lying between them. This CDR3 is CASSPSTLTDTQYF. The CDR3 DNA follows: TGTGCCAGCTCACCGTCGACTCTGACAGATACGCAGTATTTT.

The rearrangement uses TRBV5-4 and TRBJ2-1; 12 bases map to TRBD2. V was pared by 1 base and J by 3 bases, with 2 bases of the junction left unmatched. The CDR3 is 16 residues long. In germline, CDR1 is SGHNT, CDR2 YYREEE (reference sequence). The CDR3 is CASSLSTSGGYNEQFF. CDR3 nucleotides: TGTGCCAGCAGCTTGTCGACTAGCGGGGGCTACAATGAGCAGTTCTTC.

With regard to this clone: The conserved closing phenylalanine or tryptophan is absent in this CDR3, likely reflecting a read error. V is TRBV7-8 and J is TRBJ1-2; D gene unclear. Trimming pared 2 bases from V and 8 bases from J, leaving 18 bases between. The V gene's germline CDR1 is SGHVS and CDR2 FQNEAQ. The CDR3 contains 15 residues. CDR3 nucleotide sequence: TGTGCCAGCAGCTTAACCGGGTTTCAACTATGGGGCTACACCCTC. The encoded protein is CASSLTGFQLWGYTL.

J is TRBJ2-5 and V is TRBV3-1 (or the pseudogene TRBV3-2); D is perhaps TRBD2 (5 bases). The CDR3 contains 14 residues. V gave up 1 base and J gave up 3 bases, with 9 bases separating them. The germline V gene encodes CDR1 LGHDT and CDR2 YNNKEL (reference sequence). CDR3 protein: CASSQGGLKETQYF. The CDR3 DNA follows: TGTGCCAGCAGCCAAGGAGGGCTGAAAGAGACCCAGTACTTC.

The V and J genes are TRBV18 and TRBJ2-5; 14 bases agree with TRBD2. This CDR3 region has 17 residues. Trimming removed 3 bases from V and 9 bases from J; junction bases left unmatched: 12. Looked up from germline, CDR1 is KGHSH and CDR2 is LQKENI. This CDR3 is CASSPQEYEGLAGAQYF. The CDR3 nucleotides read TGTGCCAGCTCACCTCAAGAATATGAGGGACTAGCGGGAGCCCAGTACTTC. The variable domain in full, completed from reference TRBV18 and TRBJ2-5, reads NAGVMQNPRHLVRRRGQEARLRCSPMKGHSHVYWYRQLPEEGLKFMVYLQKENIIDESGMPKERFSAEFPKEGPSILRIQQVVRGDSAAYFCASSPQEYEGLAGAQYFGPGTRLLVL.

The chain employs TRBV18 and TRBJ1-5; D possibly corresponds to TRBD1 (5 bases). CDR1 and CDR2 (germline): KGHSH, LQKENI. V was cut by 3 bases and J by 5 bases, with 14 bases left in between. This CDR3 contains 15 residues. The CDR3 region has the DNA TGTGCCAGCTCACCTTGGCAGGGCCCGGATCAGCCCCAGCATTTT. Translating gives CASSPWQGPDQPQHF.

The chain employs TRBV4-1 and TRBJ1-1; TRBD1 might be the D (6 bases). V was cut by 0 bases and J by 1 base, with 27 bases left in between. The CDR3 runs 21 residues. From germline, CDR1 is MGHRA and CDR2 YSYEKL. CDR3 coding DNA: TGCGCCAGCAGCCAAGAACGGGGAGGGATTATACCGGGACAACAGAACACTGAAGCTTTCTTT. Translated, it gives CASSQERGGIIPGQQNTEAFF.

V gene TRBV15 combines with J gene TRBJ2-5, with TRBD2 matching 13 bases. The CDR3 length is 15 residues. CDR1 LNHNV and CDR2 YYDKDF come from the germline V gene (reference sequence). After removal of 3 bases from V and 4 bases from J, the junction contained 2 bases not matched to a gene. The CDR3 is CATSSTSGRGETQYF. The CDR3 DNA follows: TGTGCCACCAGCAGCACTAGCGGGAGGGGAGAGACCCAGTACTTC.